This T cell receptor (beta chain) was sequenced during a study of T cell repertoires in cytomegalovirus infection. For the study at large: The study used recently identified HLA-C-restricted and well-studied HLA-B-restricted CMV epitopes. Carrying CMV and the relevant HLA type showed in public TCR beta signatures. Study findings and constraints: Dominating the ex vivo response were HLA-C-restricted CMV-specific TCR beta clonotypes. There were carriers of CMV plus the relevant HLA, and cumulative public TCR beta family frequency identified them.

TCRdb used MiXCR to reprocess the reads, holding one entry per CDR3 protein. The table includes 550,000 to 700,000 distinct CDR3 sequences, about 39% detected once. This clonotype has more than one count but fewer than ten. As yet, its antigen is unknown. CDR1 and CDR2 (germline): SGHVS, FNYEAQ. The CDR3 loop spans 12 amino acids. Between the trimmed V and J ends, which lost 5 bases and 6 bases, there was a span of 10 bases. The sequencing used cultured PBMCs, collected from culture after CMV antigen stimulation. The receptor's source is a human donor in good health (CMV status not recorded). Some clones in this sample may be carry-over from other donors' samples. This sequence joins TRBV7-6 and TRBJ1-1; D is ambiguous. Here the CDR3 DNA reads TGTGCCAGCAGCCCGAATGTCGCTGAAGCTTTCTTT. Translation: CASSPNVAEAFF.